This TCR beta chain was observed in a study of T cells in Graves' hyperthyroidism and ophthalmopathy. General study points: The majority of expanded thyroid clonotypes above 0.001 also appeared in blood.

This CDR3 region has 16 residues. Trimming removed 3 bases from V and 4 bases from J, with 18 bases in between. Disease duration under 2 months; hyperthyroidism patients were aged 18 to 65. This clonotype was observed at least ten times. Its antigen remains unidentified. Authors of the study amplified TCR beta CDR3 regions from RNA transcripts. The study used the HTBI primer set for a first-round RT-PCR of the TCR CDR3. A single record per CDR3 protein comes from TCRdb applying MiXCR to the multiplex PCR reads. This sample yields around 240,000 distinct CDR3 sequences, of which more than 12% are seen a single time; about an eighth belongs to the top ten.

The sequence was collected from a woman aged 40 to 50 with Graves' hyperthyroidism that later progressed to Graves' ophthalmopathy. The chain employs TRBV12-3 or TRBV12-4 and TRBJ1-2; D remains unclear. Sequencing used blood. The CDR3 spells CASSLSRRSSLYGYTF. DNA of the CDR3: TGTGCCAGCAGTTTGAGTCGTCGAAGTTCCCTCTATGGCTACACCTTC.